The T cell receptor (beta chain) under discussion was sequenced for a study of OX40 agonist ivuxolimab in advanced cancers. Using immunoSEQ multiplex PCR, the repertoire was profiled, and TCRdb retains in-frame clones only, with some absent. The table shows some 89,000 clones, with around 84% occurring only once. The CDR3 is made up of 14 amino acids. Germline V lookup: CDR1 SNHLY, CDR2 FYNNEI. Trimming took off 8 bases at V and 2 bases at J, with 14 bases between the two ends. The source is an adult with an advanced solid tumor such as melanoma, head and neck, liver or kidney cancer. The genes are TRBV2 and TRBJ2-3, with a possible D match to TRBD1 (6 bases). This sample comprised CD4+ or CD8+ T cells sorted from blood, obtained in a trial of the OX40 agonist ivuxolimab. The CDR3 DNA sequence: TGTGCCAGCTCCTTGGGGGCAGTCACAGATACGCAGTATTTT. It yields the protein CASSLGAVTDTQYF.